These T cell receptor beta chains were read from a single sample in a study of T-cell reconstitution after alpha-beta-depleted transplantation in children. TCRdb redid the calling of the PCR reads with MiXCR, one entry per CDR3 protein. The sample consists of hundreds of thousands of distinct CDR3 sequences, 13% of them appearing once. Sequencing was performed on PBMCs, mostly from graft donor cells, taken 360 days after TCRalphabeta/CD19-depleted stem cell transplant. Receptor source: a male patient younger than 18 who had a stem cell transplant for acute myeloid leukemia, so the T cells may come from the graft donor. CDR3s include the opening cysteine and the closing phenylalanine or tryptophan. The size field is filled for only some rows; it gives once, few, many or a size class.

clone size | J gene | V gene | CDR3 protein
NA | TRBJ2-1 | TRBV5-8 | CASVILVHEQFF
NA | TRBJ1-2 | TRBV20-1 | CSATRDRGDYGYTF
many | TRBJ1-2 | TRBV12-3/TRBV12-4 | CASSWAGGSNYGYTF
many | TRBJ2-7 | TRBV20-1 | CSAGGGSMLYEQYF
many | TRBJ2-1 | TRBV5-3 | CARSLETTGPNSYNEQFF
few | TRBJ2-1 | TRBV20-1 | CSASYLGLAGGGGLNEQFF
few | TRBJ2-1 | TRBV2 | CASSEEEGRLAGAVYNEQFF
NA | TRBJ1-2 | TRBV7-8 | CASSFVGQGRLYGYTF
few | TRBJ2-2 | TRBV9 | CASSVAILAGGLGTGELFF
many | TRBJ2-7 | TRBV3-1 | CASTNKDEQYF
NA | TRBJ2-2 | TRBV28 | CASSFDHGELFF
NA | TRBJ1-6 | TRBV20-1 | CSASTDDYNSPLHF
NA | TRBJ2-3 | TRBV6-4 | CAACDLEAGGTDTQYF
NA | TRBJ2-3 | TRBV12-5 | CASGLAVGGTQYF
NA | TRBJ2-1 | TRBV7-3 | CASSLRGRGGEQFF
many | TRBJ1-2 | TRBV28 | CASSLLGGYGYTF
NA | TRBJ2-7 | TRBV25-1 | CASSTGTGVGSDEQYF
few | TRBJ1-1 | TRBV20-1 | CSADDRNTEAFF
many | TRBJ2-2 | TRBV2 | CASSDDIRGDWSLFF
NA | TRBJ1-1 | TRBV4-3 | CASSQTGGGTEAFF
few | TRBJ2-1 | TRBV28 | CASILPGSPYNEQFF
few | TRBJ2-7 | TRBV28 | CASSLPEYEQYF
many | TRBJ2-7 | TRBV29-1 | CSVSRVTDTYEQYF
few | TRBJ2-1 | TRBV7-2 | CASSPLSGLAVNEQFF
many | TRBJ2-1 | TRBV6-1 | CASSPLRGRETIF
many | TRBJ2-3 | TRBV7-9 | CASSVLTDTQYF
NA | TRBJ2-2 | TRBV7-6 | CASVEITVGELFF
few | TRBJ2-2 | TRBV12-5 | CASGLEFGVFPRQGYTGELFF
NA | TRBJ2-3 | TRBV29-1 | CSVDFAENTQYF
NA | TRBJ2-1 | TRBV28 | CASSSELGGFNEQFF
few | TRBJ2-1 | TRBV12-3/TRBV12-4 | CASTSRRCEQFF
few | TRBJ2-7 | TRBV7-3 | CASSPNPGGRNEQYF
NA | TRBJ2-7 | TRBV7-9 | CASSRGLAGHEQYF
many | TRBJ2-3 | TRBV29-1 | CSVVSRALPPGDTQYF
NA | TRBJ2-6 | TRBV21-1 | CASSKDPRPSGANVLTF
NA | TRBJ2-7 | TRBV29-1 | CSVEAGTSGTYEQYF
few | TRBJ1-1 | TRBV28 | CASSPGDTNTEAFF
many | TRBJ2-7 | TRBV5-1 | CASGTSGYEQYF
few | TRBJ2-7 | TRBV29-1 | CSGGTSGIEQYF
NA | TRBJ2-6 | TRBV6-2/TRBV6-3 | CASSYRLAGAFRASGANVLTF
NA | TRBJ2-3 | TRBV29-1 | CSPAGLAGEADTQYF
many | TRBJ2-1 | TRBV29-1 | CSVEERHSYNEQFF
NA | TRBJ1-4 | TRBV20-1 | CSAQTGTVNEKLFF
NA | TRBJ2-7 | TRBV12-3/TRBV12-4 | CASSLALGGSGEQYF
many | TRBJ2-1 | TRBV4-2 | CASSTAGTYNEQFF
few | TRBJ2-5 | TRBV28 | CASSWPRQGETQYF
NA | TRBJ2-1 | TRBV28 | CASRLSGRAVNEQFF
NA | TRBJ2-5 | TRBV29-1 | CSVVLASQETQYF
few | TRBJ1-1 | TRBV27 | CASSLSGRRETEAFF
few | TRBJ2-1 | TRBV15 | CATSRAGTGDNEQFF
NA | TRBJ2-1 | TRBV5-1 | CASSPGAEVYNEQFF
NA | TRBJ2-5 | TRBV7-9 | CASSLHGGQVTQYF
many | TRBJ2-3 | TRBV12-3/TRBV12-4 | CASNPGTTWTDTQYF
few | TRBJ2-5 | TRBV18 | CASSRTGTGEETQYF